This T cell receptor beta chain originates from a study of CD8+ T cells in alopecia areata. Whole-study results and caveats: TCR sharing across patients was less clear than in mice, possibly HLA-related.

Described treatment: oral pan-JAK inhibitor, 5-10 mg twice daily. Alopecia areata patients provided lesional scalp punch biopsies and peripheral blood. As the sequencing template, cDNA was produced by extracting RNA and reverse transcribing it. Clones were sequenced by immunoSEQ multiplex PCR, and TCRdb holds only the in-frame ones, with some missing. The sample records about 200,000 clones, roughly 60% being singletons. The CDR3 length is 11 residues. Trimming left V 4 bases short and J 15 bases short, with 15 bases between. Germline CDR1 SQVTM, CDR2 ANQGSEA. Regarding this clone: The antigen is unknown.

This rearrangement joins TRBV29-1 to TRBJ1-4; D is undetermined. Sequenced here: CD4+ T cells sorted from blood, sampled at week 24, from a patient treated with tofacitinib. This clonotype was obtained from a human donor with alopecia areata. CDR3 coding DNA: TGCAGCGTTGGAGGATCAGGTTGGGTGTTTTTT. Protein sequence: CSVGGSGWVFF.